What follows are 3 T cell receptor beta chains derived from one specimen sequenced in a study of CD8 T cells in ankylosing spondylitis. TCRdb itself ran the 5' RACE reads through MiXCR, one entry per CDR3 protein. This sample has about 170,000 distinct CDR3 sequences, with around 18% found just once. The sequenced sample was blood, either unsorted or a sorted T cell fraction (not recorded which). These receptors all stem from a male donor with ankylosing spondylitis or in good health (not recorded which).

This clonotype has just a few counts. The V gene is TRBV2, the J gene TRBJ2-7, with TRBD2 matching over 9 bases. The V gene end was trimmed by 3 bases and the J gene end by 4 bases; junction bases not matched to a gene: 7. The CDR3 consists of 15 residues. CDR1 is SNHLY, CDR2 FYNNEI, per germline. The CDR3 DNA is TGTGCCAGCAGTGAGGAGTCTAGCGGGAAGTACGAGCAGTACTTC. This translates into CASSEESSGKYEQYF.

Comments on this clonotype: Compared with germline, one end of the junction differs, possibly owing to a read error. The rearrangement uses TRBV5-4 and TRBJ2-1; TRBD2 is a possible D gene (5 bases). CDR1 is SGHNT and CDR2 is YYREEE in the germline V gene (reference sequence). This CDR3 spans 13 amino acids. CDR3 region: CASSFTPEEGRLF. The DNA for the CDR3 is TGTGCCAGCAGCTTTACCCCAGAAGAGGGTCGGCTCTTC.

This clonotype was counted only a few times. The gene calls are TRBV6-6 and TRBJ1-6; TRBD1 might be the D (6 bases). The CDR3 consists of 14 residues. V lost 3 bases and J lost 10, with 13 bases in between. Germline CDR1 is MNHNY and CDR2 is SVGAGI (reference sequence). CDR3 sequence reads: CASSYSGTTSPLHF. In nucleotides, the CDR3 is TGTGCCAGCAGTTATTCCGGGACAACATCACCCCTCCACTTT.